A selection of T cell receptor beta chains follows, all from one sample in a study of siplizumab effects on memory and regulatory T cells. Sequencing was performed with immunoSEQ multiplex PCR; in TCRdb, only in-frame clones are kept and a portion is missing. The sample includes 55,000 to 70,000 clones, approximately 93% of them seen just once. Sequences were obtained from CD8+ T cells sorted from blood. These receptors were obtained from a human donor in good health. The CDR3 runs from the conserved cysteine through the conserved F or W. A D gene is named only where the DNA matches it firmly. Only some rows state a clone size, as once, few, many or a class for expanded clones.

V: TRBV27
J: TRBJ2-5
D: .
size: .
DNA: TGTGCCAGCAGTTCCAGGTTGGGACTTCGAGAGACCCAGTACTTC
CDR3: CASSSRLGLRETQYF

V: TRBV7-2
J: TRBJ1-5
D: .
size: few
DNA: TGTGCCAGCAGCTCCGCTTTTAGCAATCAGCCCCAGCATTTT
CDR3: CASSSAFSNQPQHF

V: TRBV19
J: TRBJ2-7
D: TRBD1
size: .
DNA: TGTGCCAGTGGGGACAGGGGGCGAGACGAGCAGTACTTC
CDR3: CASGDRGRDEQYF

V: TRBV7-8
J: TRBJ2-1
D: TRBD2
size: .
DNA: TGTGCCAGCAGCTCAGCCACGGGACTAGCGGGAGTGGGTGAGCAGTTCTTC
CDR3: CASSSATGLAGVGEQFF

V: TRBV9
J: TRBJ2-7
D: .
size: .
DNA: TGTGCCAGCAGCCCTCGGGGTGGGTACGAGCAGTACTTC
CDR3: CASSPRGGYEQYF

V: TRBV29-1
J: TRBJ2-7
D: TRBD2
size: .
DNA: TGCAGCGTTGAAGGAGCGGGAGGCGAGCAGTACTTC
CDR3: CSVEGAGGEQYF

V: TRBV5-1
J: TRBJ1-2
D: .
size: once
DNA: TGCGCCAGCAGCTTGGAAGGGGACTATGGCTACACCTTC
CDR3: CASSLEGDYGYTF

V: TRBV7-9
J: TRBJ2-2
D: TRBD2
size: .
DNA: TGTGCCAGCAGCTTAGGGCAATTAGCGGGAGACACCGGGGAGCTGTTTTTT
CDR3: CASSLGQLAGDTGELFF

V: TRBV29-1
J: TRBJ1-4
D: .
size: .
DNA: TGCAGCGTGGGGTGGGGTTTCGAAAAACTGTTTTTT
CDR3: CSVGWGFEKLFF

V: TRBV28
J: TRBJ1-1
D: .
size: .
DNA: TGTGCCAGCAGTCTACCTGGCGCTGAAGCTTTCTTT
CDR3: CASSLPGAEAFF

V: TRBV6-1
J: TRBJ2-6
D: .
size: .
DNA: TGTGCCAGCAGTGGGGAACACTCTGGGGCCAACGTCCTGACTTTC
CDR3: CASSGEHSGANVLTF

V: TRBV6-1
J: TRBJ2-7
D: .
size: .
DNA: TGTGCCAGCAGTGAAATGACAGCCTACGAGCAGTACTTC
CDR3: CASSEMTAYEQYF

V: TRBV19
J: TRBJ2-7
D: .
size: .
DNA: TGTGCCAGTAGTTTTGAAGCCCCCTACGAGCAGTACTTC
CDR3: CASSFEAPYEQYF

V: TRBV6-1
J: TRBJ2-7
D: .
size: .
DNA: TGTGCCAGCAGTCCGAACCGGGTTTACGAGCAGTACTTC
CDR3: CASSPNRVYEQYF

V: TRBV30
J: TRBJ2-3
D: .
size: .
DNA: TGTGCCTGGAGAGACACAGAGACAGATACGCAGTATTTT
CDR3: CAWRDTETDTQYF

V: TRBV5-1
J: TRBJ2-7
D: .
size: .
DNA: TGCGCCAGCAGCGCTAGGACAGCTGGCTACGAGCAGTACTTC
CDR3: CASSARTAGYEQYF

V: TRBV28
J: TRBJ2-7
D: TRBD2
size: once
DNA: TGTGCCAGCAGTACCAGGACTAGCGGGGGGGCGGGGCCCTACGAGCAGTACTTC
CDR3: CASSTRTSGGAGPYEQYF

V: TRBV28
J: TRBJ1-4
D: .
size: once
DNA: TGTGCCAGCAGTGACGGACCCCTCACTGAAAAACTGTTTTTT
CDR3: CASSDGPLTEKLFF

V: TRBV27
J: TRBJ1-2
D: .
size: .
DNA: TGTGCCAGCAGTTTAAAGGGCCTGATGGGCTACACCTTC
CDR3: CASSLKGLMGYTF

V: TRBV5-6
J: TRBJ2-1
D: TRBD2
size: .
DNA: TGTGCCAGCAGCCCCCAGACAGGGGGGACTAGCGGGAACCAGTTCTTC
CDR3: CASSPQTGGTSGNQFF

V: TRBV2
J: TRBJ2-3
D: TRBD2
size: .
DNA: TGTGCCAGCAGTGACGGACTAGCGGGGCTGGATACGCAGTATTTT
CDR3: CASSDGLAGLDTQYF

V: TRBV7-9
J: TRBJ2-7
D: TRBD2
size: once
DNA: TGTGCCAGCAGCTTAGCAACTAGCGGCACCTACGAGCAGTACTTC
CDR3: CASSLATSGTYEQYF

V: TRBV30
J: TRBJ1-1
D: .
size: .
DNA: TGTGCCTGGAGTGCCGGGGAGGGAGTGAACACTGAAGCTTTCTTT
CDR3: CAWSAGEGVNTEAFF